The 31 T cell receptor beta chains below come from one sample, sequenced in a study of blood T cell repertoires in COVID-19. Assay: immunoSEQ multiplex PCR; the TCRdb copy retains only in-frame clones and omits some. The sample yields approximately 31,000 clones, about 86% seen once. The sample was peripheral blood. The receptors here all came from a woman of 80 years or more with active or convalescent COVID-19.

This clone was detected only once. The chain links TRBV19 to TRBJ2-1, with 7 bases that match TRBD2. With 8 bases clipped from V and 0 bases from J, the junction kept 4 bases outside the gene matches. Germline V gene lookup returns CDR1 LNHDA and CDR2 SQIVND (reference sequence). The CDR3 length is 14 residues. CDR3 DNA sequence: TGTGCCAGTGCTAGCGGAGACTCCTACAATGAGCAGTTCTTC. Its protein is CASASGDSYNEQFF.

This chain joins TRBV19 and TRBJ2-4; possible D gene TRBD2, 6 bases. The CDR3 has 11 amino acids. Looked up from germline, CDR1 is LNHDA and CDR2 is SQIVND (reference sequence). The V end lost 9 bases, the J end lost 8 bases, and 11 bases lay between the germline ends. DNA of the CDR3: TGTGCCAGCCGCAGGGAGGACATTCAGTACTTC. It specifies CASRREDIQYF.

The chain carries TRBV3-1 (or the pseudogene TRBV3-2) and TRBJ1-1, with D perhaps matching TRBD1 (6 bases). CDR1 LGHDT and CDR2 YNNKEL come from the germline V gene (reference sequence). V shed 2 bases and J shed 6 bases, with 10 bases lying between them. CDR3 length: 13 amino acids. CDR3 nucleotides: TGTGCCAGCAGCCAACACAGGGTCCCTGAAGCTTTCTTT. This codes for CASSQHRVPEAFF.

The CDR3 coding sequence is TGTGCCAGCTCACCCCTGACAGGGAACTATGGCTACACCTTC. Its translation: CASSPLTGNYGYTF. This rearrangement joins TRBV18 to TRBJ1-2, with TRBD1 matching over 7 bases. The CDR3 covers 14 residues. V gave up 3 bases and J gave up 2 bases; unmatched junction bases: 3. Germline values: CDR1 KGHSH, CDR2 LQKENI.

This rearrangement joins TRBV28 to TRBJ2-3; 7 nucleotides align to TRBD2. The V gene's germline CDR1 is MDHEN and CDR2 SYDVKM. Trimming cost V 3 bases and J 0 bases; bases outside gene matches: 6. This CDR3 contains 16 residues. Here the CDR3 reads CASSLGGLPSTDTQYF. The CDR3 DNA sequence: TGTGCCAGCAGTTTGGGGGGACTACCTAGCACAGATACGCAGTATTTT.

This sequence joins TRBV2 and TRBJ2-1; TRBD2 matches 8 bases. Germline V gene data show CDR1 as SNHLY and CDR2 as FYNNEI. V lost 4 bases to trimming and J lost 5 bases; unmatched junction nucleotides: 4. This CDR3 has 14 residues. The CDR3 sequence is CASSVSGGNNEQFF. Written as DNA, the CDR3 is TGTGCCAGCAGTGTATCGGGGGGGAACAATGAGCAGTTCTTC.

The chain is built from TRBV28 and TRBJ1-2; D perhaps matches TRBD1 (5 bases). Trimming took off 6 bases at V and 3 bases at J, with 11 bases between the two ends. The CDR3 loop spans 13 amino acids. Per germline, CDR1 MDHEN and CDR2 SYDVKM. CDR3 amino acids: CASSPAGHYGYTF. CDR3 bases: TGTGCCAGCAGCCCCGCGGGACACTATGGCTACACCTTC.

This clone was seen only a few times. This chain uses TRBV6-5 with TRBJ2-7; 7 bases match TRBD1. Germline V gives CDR1 MNHEY, CDR2 SVGAGI. This CDR3 contains 12 residues. The V gene end was trimmed by 2 bases and the J gene end by 6 bases; junction bases not matched to a gene: 1. The CDR3 sequence is CASSYAGGEQYF. The CDR3 DNA sequence: TGTGCCAGCAGTTACGCAGGGGGCGAGCAGTACTTC.

The rearrangement joins TRBV4-1 to TRBJ2-2; D might be TRBD1 (5 bases). Trimming removed 5 bases at V and 0 bases at J, with 10 bases between. The CDR3 is made up of 15 amino acids. Germline values: CDR1 MGHRA, CDR2 YSYEKL. CDR3 sequence reads: CASSLQEPNTGELFF. DNA for the CDR3: TGCGCCAGCAGCTTACAGGAGCCGAACACCGGGGAGCTGTTTTTT.

The chain uses TRBV19 and TRBJ1-4, with D perhaps TRBD1 (5 bases). V lost 5 bases to trimming and J lost 3 bases, with 13 bases between them. This CDR3 comprises 15 residues. Germline CDR1 is LNHDA and CDR2 is SQIVND (reference sequence). The CDR3 DNA sequence: TGTGCCAGTAGTCCCCGGAGGGGTTCTAATGAAAAACTGTTTTTT. Translated: CASSPRRGSNEKLFF. The full variable domain, completed using reference TRBV19 and TRBJ1-4, is DGGITQSPKYLFRKEGQNVTLSCEQNLNHDAMYWYRQDPGQGLRLIYYSQIVNDFQKGDIAEGYSVSREKKESFPLTVTSAQKNPTAFYLCASSPRRGSNEKLFFGSGTQLSVL.

The chain carries TRBV7-9 and TRBJ1-5, with 8 bases matching TRBD1. The V gene's germline CDR1 is SEHNR and CDR2 FQNEAQ (reference sequence). After removal of 5 bases from V and 9 bases from J, the junction contained 12 bases not matched to a gene. This CDR3 spans 15 amino acids. The CDR3 sequence is CASSPTGALMMPQHF. The CDR3 DNA reads as TGTGCCAGCAGCCCGACAGGGGCATTGATGATGCCCCAGCATTTT.

The chain uses TRBV5-5 and TRBJ1-1; D perhaps matches TRBD1 (5 bases). The CDR3 length is 15 residues. V was trimmed by 4 bases and J by 1 base, leaving 14 bases between them. Germline assignment: CDR1 SGHKS and CDR2 YYEKEE (reference sequence). The CDR3 DNA is TGTGCCAGCAGCGGGGGGTGGGCCACGAACACTGAAGCTTTCTTT. This gives the protein CASSGGWATNTEAFF.

This chain uses TRBV28 with TRBJ1-2, with 8 bases fitting TRBD1. Germline assignment: CDR1 MDHEN and CDR2 SYDVKM. This CDR3 comprises 14 residues. Trimming removed 5 bases from V and 4 bases from J; junction bases left unmatched: 6. CDR3 in amino acids: CASSVRQGTYGYTF. The CDR3 DNA follows: TGTGCCAGCAGTGTCCGACAGGGGACCTATGGCTACACCTTC.

The rearrangement uses TRBV5-6 and TRBJ2-2, with TRBD1 matching 7 bases. Losses at the gene ends were 2 bases for V and 1 base for J; bases not matched to a gene: 5. The V gene's germline CDR1 is SGHDT and CDR2 YYEEEE. CDR3 length: 16 residues. CDR3 amino acids: CASSFLDRWNTGELFF. The CDR3 region has the DNA TGTGCCAGCAGCTTTCTGGACAGGTGGAACACCGGGGAGCTGTTTTTT.

The rearrangement uses TRBV28 and TRBJ1-1; D remains ambiguous. There are 13 residues in the CDR3. The V gene lost 7 bases and the J gene lost 0 bases, with 9 bases spanning the gap. Germline CDR1 reads MDHEN; CDR2 reads SYDVKM. CDR3 sequence: CASTRSVNTEAFF. DNA for the CDR3: TGTGCCAGCACCAGGTCAGTGAACACTGAAGCTTTCTTT.

As to this clone: One end of the junction fails to match germline, which may point to a read error. V and J are TRBV5-1 and TRBJ2-7; TRBD2 aligns across 7 bases. This CDR3 spans 14 amino acids. CDR1 and CDR2 (germline): SGHRS, YFSETQ. The DNA of the CDR3 is TGCGCCACCAGCAGGGAAGGGGACTACTACGAGCAGTACTTC. Encoded protein: CATSREGDYYEQYF.

This sequence joins TRBV7-3 and TRBJ2-1; 7 bases fit TRBD2. This CDR3 has 15 amino acids. Germline loops: CDR1 SGHTA, CDR2 FQGTGA. The trim removed 2 bases at V and 3 bases at J, leaving 4 bases unmatched. CDR3 in amino acids: CASSLAGEIYNEQFF. CDR3 nucleotide sequence: TGTGCCAGCAGCTTAGCGGGAGAGATCTACAATGAGCAGTTCTTC.

The chain has TRBV7-7 and TRBJ2-5; 16 bases map to TRBD2. This CDR3 comprises 16 residues. In germline, CDR1 is SSHAT, CDR2 FNYEAQ (reference sequence). The trim removed 5 bases at V and 2 bases at J, leaving 2 bases unmatched. DNA for the CDR3: TGTGCCAGCAGCATGGGACTAGCGGGAGGGCAAGAGACCCAGTACTTC. It codes for CASSMGLAGGQETQYF.

The V call is TRBV5-1, the J call TRBJ1-3, with 8 bases matching TRBD1. The germline V gene encodes CDR1 SGHRS and CDR2 YFSETQ. The V and J ends lost 4 bases and 4 bases, in that order; junction bases with no gene match: 4. CDR3 length: 14 residues. In DNA, the CDR3 is TGCGCCAGCAGCCCAGGGGGCGCGGGAAACACCATATATTTT. Protein sequence: CASSPGGAGNTIYF.

CDR3 residues: CAISEPARGGLAGALGQFF. CDR3 DNA sequence: TGTGCCATCAGTGAGCCAGCTCGAGGGGGACTAGCGGGAGCGTTAGGGCAGTTCTTC. V and J are TRBV10-3 and TRBJ2-1, with 14 bases fitting TRBD2. This CDR3 contains 19 residues. Per the germline V gene, CDR1 is ENHRY and CDR2 is SYGVKD. V gave up 2 bases and J gave up 12 bases; unmatched junction bases: 18.

CDR3 sequence reads: CASSPAGGGYTF. For the CDR3, the DNA is TGTGCCAGCAGTCCAGCAGGGGGAGGCTACACCTTC. This chain links TRBV6-5 with TRBJ1-2; 7 bases map to TRBD1. The CDR3 spans 12 residues. V gave up 5 bases and J gave up 8 bases; unmatched junction bases: 5. From germline, CDR1 is MNHEY and CDR2 SVGAGI.

The chain combines TRBV28 with TRBJ1-6, with 7 bases matching TRBD1. Germline V gene data show CDR1 as MDHEN and CDR2 as SYDVKM. This CDR3 contains 14 residues. V lost 4 bases and J lost 4; bases outside the gene matches: 1. This chain's CDR3 is CASSSGQYNSPLHF. In DNA form, the CDR3 reads TGTGCCAGCAGTTCGGGACAGTATAATTCACCCCTCCACTTT. The complete variable domain, with remaining parts taken from reference TRBV28 and TRBJ1-6, reads DVKVTQSSRYLVKRTGEKVFLECVQDMDHENMFWYRQDPGLGLRLIYFSYDVKMKEKGDIPEGYSVSREKKERFSLILESASTNQTSMYLCASSSGQYNSPLHFGNGTRLTVT.

This clone was seen a single time. At the DNA level, this CDR3 is encoded by other sequences in the same sample as well. The chain carries TRBV19 and TRBJ1-5; maybe TRBD1 (6 bases). The ends were cut back, 4 bases at V and 2 bases at J, with 9 bases in the middle. The length of the CDR3 is 14 residues. Germline V gene data show CDR1 as LNHDA and CDR2 as SQIVND (reference sequence). In nucleotides, the CDR3 is TGTGCCAGTAGTAGGCGGACAGGCAATCAGCCCCAGCATTTT. It specifies CASSRRTGNQPQHF. Combining the CDR3 with reference TRBV19 and TRBJ1-5 gives the whole variable domain DGGITQSPKYLFRKEGQNVTLSCEQNLNHDAMYWYRQDPGQGLRLIYYSQIVNDFQKGDIAEGYSVSREKKESFPLTVTSAQKNPTAFYLCASSRRTGNQPQHFGDGTRLSIL.

The rearrangement uses TRBV6-1 and TRBJ2-7; D is ambiguous. The CDR3 contains 11 residues. Germline CDR1 reads MNHNS; CDR2 reads SASEGT. The V and J ends lost 2 bases and 9 bases respectively, with 8 bases between them. In nucleotides, the CDR3 is TGTGCCAGCAGTGAAAGCCCTAGGCAGTACTTC. This codes for CASSESPRQYF.

V is TRBV12-3 or TRBV12-4 and J is TRBJ1-6; possible D gene TRBD1, 5 bases. The CDR3 has 12 residues. V lost 5 bases, J lost 8 bases, and 7 bases lay in between. CDR3 nucleotides: TGTGCCAGCAGTACCAGGGATTCACCCCTCCACTTT. Protein: CASSTRDSPLHF.

This clone appeared once. This chain uses TRBV23-1 with TRBJ1-5; D gene uncertain. TRBV23-1 counts as an open reading frame of uncertain function. This CDR3 has 17 amino acids. Trimming shortened V by 0 bases and J by 0 bases, and 12 bases separated the two germline ends. CDR3 bases: TGCGCCAGCAGTCAATCGAACATTCCGATTAGCAATCAGCCCCAGCATTTT. Translated, it gives CASSQSNIPISNQPQHF.

This sequence joins TRBV7-2 and TRBJ1-3; possibly TRBD1 for D (6 bases). Germline V gene data show CDR1 as SGHTA and CDR2 as FQGNSA. This CDR3 comprises 14 residues. V dropped 2 bases and J dropped 4 bases, with 9 bases sitting between them. Here the CDR3 reads CASSLTGWGNTIYF. The CDR3 DNA follows: TGTGCCAGCAGCTTAACAGGGTGGGGAAACACCATATATTTT.

This clone was counted a single time. The chain has TRBV24-1 and TRBJ1-1; a possible D gene is TRBD1 (5 bases). V was cut by 5 bases and J by 4 bases, with 13 bases left in between. Germline values: CDR1 KGHDR, CDR2 SFDVKD. The CDR3 contains 14 residues. The DNA for the CDR3 is TGTGCCACCAGTGCGACAGTTAACCCCACTGAAGCTTTCTTT. This encodes CATSATVNPTEAFF.

This sequence joins TRBV9 and TRBJ2-3; the D gene is possibly TRBD1 (7 bases). There are 16 residues in the CDR3. V lost 4 bases, J lost 0 bases, and 15 bases lay in between. CDR1 is SGDLS, CDR2 YYNGEE, per germline. CDR3 nucleotide sequence: TGTGCCAGCAGCCCACCCTCAGGGGGGAGCACAGATACGCAGTATTTT. This sequence encodes CASSPPSGGSTDTQYF. Together with reference TRBV9 and TRBJ2-3, the CDR3 gives the full variable domain: DSGVTQTPKHLITATGQRVTLRCSPRSGDLSVYWYQQSLDQGLQFLIQYYNGEERAKGNILERFSAQQFPDLHSELNLSSLELGDSALYFCASSPPSGGSTDTQYFGPGTRLTVL.

This clone was detected once. The rearrangement joins TRBV18 to TRBJ1-1, with unresolved D. CDR1 and CDR2 (germline): KGHSH, LQKENI. V lost 6 bases to trimming and J lost 1 base, with 12 bases between them. CDR3 length: 14 residues. This CDR3 reads CASSPEPGNTEAFF. The CDR3 DNA reads as TGTGCCAGCTCCCCAGAACCGGGGAACACTGAAGCTTTCTTT.

This clone was seen a single time. This rearrangement joins TRBV28 to TRBJ1-5; 8 nucleotides agree with TRBD1. The germline CDR1 and CDR2 sequences are MDHEN and SYDVKM. There are 14 residues in the CDR3. J gave up 8 bases and V 4 bases, and 7 bases lay outside the gene matches. This CDR3 is CASSSGQVQEPQHF. The CDR3 region has the DNA TGTGCCAGCAGTTCGGGACAGGTTCAGGAGCCCCAGCATTTT.